Below, 17 T cell receptor beta chains from the same sample are listed, as sequenced in a study of blood T cell repertoires in COVID-19 (dated by TCRdb to the early 2020s). Library preparation was by the immunoSEQ multiplex PCR assay. TCRdb provides this immuneACCESS table in a form limited to in-frame rearrangements. Some clones are lacking; in checked studies, under half of them reflect an unresolved V gene, and why the rest are absent is not known. The sample records some 200,000 clones, about 90% of which are singletons. Around 12% of the sample is in the top ten clones. Input material: peripheral blood. These TCRs come from a woman aged 18-30 years who had recovered from COVID-19.

The chain has TRBV20-1 and TRBJ1-2, with D maybe TRBD1 (5 bases). Trimming cost V 3 bases and J 6 bases, with 17 bases left between them. Germline V CDR1 and CDR2: DFQATT, SNEGSKA (reference sequence). This CDR3 contains 14 residues. The CDR3 DNA reads as TGCAGTGCTAGTATCTCATTTCAACAGGATGGCTACACCTTC. This codes for CSASISFQQDGYTF.

The genes are TRBV6-6 and TRBJ1-5, with D unresolved. CDR3 length equals 13 residues. Per the germline V gene, CDR1 is MNHNY and CDR2 is SVGAGI (reference sequence). V was trimmed by 4 bases and J by 4 bases, leaving 8 bases between them. The CDR3 region is CASSWAGNQPQHF. DNA of the CDR3: TGTGCCAGCAGTTGGGCAGGTAATCAGCCCCAGCATTTT.

V gene TRBV6-2 or TRBV6-3 combines with J gene TRBJ2-1; no firm D call. Germline V gives CDR1 MNHEY, CDR2 SVGEGT. CDR3 size: 12 residues. Trimming pared 6 bases from V and 8 bases from J, leaving 11 bases between. This chain's CDR3 is CASSSTADEQFF. The DNA for the CDR3 is TGTGCCAGCAGCTCAACGGCGGATGAGCAGTTCTTC.

This clone was seen a single time. The V and J genes are TRBV5-6 and TRBJ1-5; 7 bases map to TRBD1. Per the germline V gene, CDR1 is SGHDT and CDR2 is YYEEEE. CDR3 length: 14 residues. The trim removed 0 bases at V and 7 bases at J, leaving 4 bases unmatched. The CDR3 reads CASSLGQGIQPQHF. In DNA, the CDR3 is TGTGCCAGCAGCTTGGGACAGGGAATCCAGCCCCAGCATTTT. The variable domain in full, with the rest retrieved from reference TRBV5-6 and TRBJ1-5, is DAGVTQSPTHLIKTRGQQVTLRCSPKSGHDTVSWYQQALGQGPQFIFQYYEEEERQRGNFPDRFSGHQFPNYSSELNVNALLLGDSALYLCASSLGQGIQPQHFGDGTRLSIL.

This clone was counted once. The rearrangement links TRBV12-3 or TRBV12-4 to TRBJ1-5; unclear D gene. V dropped 5 bases and J dropped 9 bases, with 8 bases sitting between them. The CDR3 is 11 amino acids. CDR3 residues: CASSTAGPQHF. CDR3 in DNA: TGTGCCAGCAGTACCGCAGGGCCCCAGCATTTT.

The chain uses TRBV6-5 and TRBJ1-1; 9 bases map to TRBD1. The CDR3 covers 14 residues. Unmatched junction bases numbered 2, after V lost 2 bases and J lost 4 bases. Germline values: CDR1 MNHEY, CDR2 SVGAGI. For the CDR3, the DNA is TGTGCCAGCAGTTACCAGACAGGGGGCACTGAAGCTTTCTTT. Amino acids: CASSYQTGGTEAFF.

The rearrangement links TRBV4-1 to TRBJ1-6; D uncertain. The CDR3 totals 19 residues. Germline CDR1 is MGHRA and CDR2 is YSYEKL. V lost 0 bases to trimming and J lost 0 bases, with 15 bases between them. The DNA for the CDR3 is TGCGCCAGCAGCCAAGACCCAGACTTCCTGAGCTCCTATAATTCACCCCTCCACTTT. Its translation is CASSQDPDFLSSYNSPLHF.

Written as DNA, the CDR3 is TGTGCCAGCAGTTACCTGCGGGAGGGACCCTACAATGAGCAGTTCTTC. This gives the protein CASSYLREGPYNEQFF. This chain uses TRBV6-2 or TRBV6-3 with TRBJ2-1; 9 nucleotides line up with TRBD2. V shed 2 bases, J shed 2 bases, and the junction held 4 bases outside the gene matches. This CDR3 has 16 residues. Germline values: CDR1 MNHEY, CDR2 SVGEGT.

The V gene is TRBV30, the J gene TRBJ2-1, with TRBD2 identical over 10 bases. Germline loops: CDR1 GTSNPN, CDR2 SVGIG (reference sequence). CDR3 length equals 14 residues. The CDR3 DNA follows: TGTGCGACTGGGGGGGGACTAGCGAGTAATGAGCAGTTCTTC. Translated: CATGGGLASNEQFF.

The chain links TRBV7-8 to TRBJ2-7; 10 bases agree with TRBD2. The trim removed 2 bases at V and 7 bases at J, leaving 8 bases unmatched. Germline V gene data show CDR1 as SGHVS and CDR2 as FQNEAQ. The CDR3 is 15 residues long. DNA for the CDR3: TGTGCCAGCAGCTTAAACCTAGCGGGAGTAGGAGAGCAGTACTTC. Its translation: CASSLNLAGVGEQYF. The entire variable domain, with the rest obtained from reference TRBV7-8 and TRBJ2-7, is as follows: GAGVSQSPRYKVAKRGQDVALRCDPISGHVSLFWYQQALGQGPEFLTYFQNEAQLDKSGLPSDRFFAERPEGSVSTLKIQRTQQEDSAVYLCASSLNLAGVGEQYFGPGTRLTVT.

V usage is TRBV11-1 and J usage is TRBJ2-7; 10 bases agree with TRBD2. V lost 5 bases, J lost 3 bases, and 4 bases stayed unmatched. The germline V gene encodes CDR1 SGHAT and CDR2 FQDESV (reference sequence). This CDR3 contains 14 residues. In nucleotides, the CDR3 is TGTGCCAGCAGCCCTCGACTAGCGGGCTACGAGCAGTACTTC. This gives the protein CASSPRLAGYEQYF.

CDR3 region: CASSLGLAEYEQYF. CDR3 DNA: TGTGCCAGCAGCTTGGGTCTCGCGGAATACGAGCAGTACTTC. The V call is TRBV5-8, the J call TRBJ2-7, with D unclear. CDR1 SGHTS and CDR2 YDEGEE come from the germline V gene. The germline V and J ends were trimmed by 0 bases and 4 bases, with 11 bases remaining between them. This CDR3 spans 14 amino acids.

The count of this clone is one. V is TRBV7-2 and J is TRBJ2-7, with a weak D call TRBD2 (6 bases). The CDR3 runs 14 residues. The V and J ends lost 5 bases and 1 base respectively, with 12 bases between them. Germline V gives CDR1 SGHTA, CDR2 FQGNSA. DNA for the CDR3: TGTGCCAGCAGCCTTGAGGGAGGATCCTACGAGCAGTACTTC. Residues: CASSLEGGSYEQYF.

This chain links TRBV6-6 with TRBJ2-4; 9 positions match TRBD1. The ends lost 6 bases at V and 3 bases at J; junction bases unmatched: 15. The CDR3 spans 18 residues. Germline V CDR1 and CDR2: MNHNY, SVGAGI (reference sequence). CDR3 amino acids: CASSRQKTGGQVKNIQYF. The CDR3 region has the DNA TGTGCCAGCAGCCGACAAAAGACAGGGGGTCAAGTCAAAAACATTCAGTACTTC.

Turning to this clone: Compared with germline, one end of the junction differs, possibly owing to a read error. The chain is built from TRBV29-1 and TRBJ2-1; TRBD2 matches 8 bases. This CDR3 has 15 residues. The germline V gene encodes CDR1 SQVTM and CDR2 ANQGSEA. CDR3 nucleotide sequence: TGCAGCGTCGAAGCGGGAGAAAGGTCCTACAATGAGCAGTTCTTC. This gives the protein CSVEAGERSYNEQFF.

J is TRBJ1-1 and V is TRBV29-1, with D uncertain. V was shortened by 8 bases and J by 7 bases, with 17 bases between the two germline ends. This CDR3 is 12 amino acids long. CDR1 is SQVTM and CDR2 is ANQGSEA in the germline V gene. CDR3 sequence reads: CSTPAEVGEAFF. The DNA for the CDR3 is TGCAGCACTCCAGCTGAGGTCGGTGAAGCTTTCTTT.

The chain uses TRBV7-9 and TRBJ1-1; weak D call: TRBD1 (5 bases). V shed 1 base and J shed 4 bases, with 16 bases lying between them. This CDR3 region has 16 residues. Germline V gives CDR1 SEHNR, CDR2 FQNEAQ (reference sequence). The CDR3: CASSLVPGWSSTEAFF. In DNA form, the CDR3 reads TGTGCCAGCAGCTTAGTCCCAGGGTGGAGTAGCACTGAAGCTTTCTTT.